This T cell receptor beta chain was observed in a study of shared clonotypes between healthy human individuals. Whole-study results and caveats: Naive subsets tended to show greater estimated richness than memory subsets. A few donors had roughly 5% of their naive CD4 clonotypes in common.

Comments on this clone: The antigen is unknown.

The length of the CDR3 is 14 residues. Trimming cost V 7 bases and J 4 bases; bases outside gene matches: 8. From germline, CDR1 is SGDLS and CDR2 YYNGEE. Authors' processing steps: There were no quality scores in the junction-only immunoSEQ sequences, so filtering differed. TCRdb's table, derived via immunoSEQ multiplex PCR, lists solely in-frame clones and lacks some. The DNA gave D and trimming, while V, J and clone size come from that table. The table lists 2 million or so clones, approximately 94% of them singletons, with more than 0.95% in the top ten. CD45RO-negative cells were positively selected for CCR7, leaving out terminally differentiated effector memory CD45RA+ cells.

The sequencing sample was made of naive CD8+ T cells sorted from blood. The chain uses TRBV9 and TRBJ1-1, with TRBD1 matching over 9 bases. This TCR came from a man younger than 30 in good health. In nucleotides, the CDR3 is TGTGCCAGCGCGCCACAGGACAGGGGCACTGAAGCTTTCTTT. This codes for CASAPQDRGTEAFF.